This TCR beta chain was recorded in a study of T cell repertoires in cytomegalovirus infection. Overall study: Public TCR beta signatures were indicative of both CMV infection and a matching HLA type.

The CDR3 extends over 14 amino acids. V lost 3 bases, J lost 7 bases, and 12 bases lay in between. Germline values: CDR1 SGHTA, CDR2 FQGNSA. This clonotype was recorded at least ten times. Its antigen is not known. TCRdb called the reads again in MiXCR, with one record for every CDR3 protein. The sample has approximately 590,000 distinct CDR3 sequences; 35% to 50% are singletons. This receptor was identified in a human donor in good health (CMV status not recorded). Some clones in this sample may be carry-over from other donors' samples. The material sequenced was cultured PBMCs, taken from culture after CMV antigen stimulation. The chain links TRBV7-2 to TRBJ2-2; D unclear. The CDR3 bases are TGTGCCAGCAGCTTGGAAGGGATTATCGGGGAGCTGTTTTTT. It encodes CASSLEGIIGELFF.